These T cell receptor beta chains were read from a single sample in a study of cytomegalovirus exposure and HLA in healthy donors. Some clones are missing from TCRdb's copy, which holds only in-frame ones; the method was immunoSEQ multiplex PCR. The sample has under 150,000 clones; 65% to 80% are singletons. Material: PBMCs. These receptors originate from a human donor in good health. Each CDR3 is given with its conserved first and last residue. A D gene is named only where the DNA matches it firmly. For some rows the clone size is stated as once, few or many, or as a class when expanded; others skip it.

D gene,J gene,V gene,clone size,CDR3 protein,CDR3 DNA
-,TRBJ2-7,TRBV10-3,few,CAIRPRVGFEQYF,TGTGCCATCAGGCCCCGGGTAGGTTTCGAGCAGTACTTC
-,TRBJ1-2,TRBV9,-,CASSARGFPANYGYTF,TGTGCCAGCAGCGCGCGGGGGTTTCCGGCTAACTATGGCTACACCTTC
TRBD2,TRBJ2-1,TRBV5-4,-,CASSPLAGGSSYNEQFF,TGTGCCAGCAGCCCTTTAGCGGGTGGTAGCTCCTACAATGAGCAGTTCTTC
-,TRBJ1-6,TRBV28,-,CASRPRVRGYPQSPLHF,TGTGCCAGCCGCCCGAGGGTCAGAGGGTACCCCCAATCACCCCTCCACTTT
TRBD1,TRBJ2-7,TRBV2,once,CASSEMGQEVYEQYF,TGTGCCAGCAGTGAAATGGGACAGGAGGTCTACGAGCAGTACTTC
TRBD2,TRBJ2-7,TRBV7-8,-,CASSSSTGGGPLGEQYF,TGTGCCAGCAGCTCCTCCACCGGGGGGGGGCCCCTGGGCGAGCAGTACTTC
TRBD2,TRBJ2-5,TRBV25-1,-,CASSEGLAGGRETQYF,TGTGCCAGCAGTGAGGGACTAGCGGGGGGTCGGGAGACCCAGTACTTC
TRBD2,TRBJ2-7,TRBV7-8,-,CASSSSRRTSYFSYEQYF,TGTGCCAGCAGCTCTAGCAGGAGGACTAGCTACTTCTCCTACGAGCAGTACTTC
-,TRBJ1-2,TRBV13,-,CASSVQGKAYGYTF,TGTGCCAGCAGCGTCCAGGGGAAGGCCTATGGCTACACCTTC
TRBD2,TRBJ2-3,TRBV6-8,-,CASSYLIAFSGGPTDTQYF,TGTGCCAGCAGTTACTTGATAGCCTTTAGCGGGGGGCCCACAGATACGCAGTATTTT